The 17 T cell receptor beta chains listed next were all sequenced from one sample in a study of shared clonotypes between healthy human individuals (dated by TCRdb to about 2020). The library was built by means of the immunoSEQ multiplex PCR assay. The table comes from immuneACCESS by way of TCRdb, which keeps in-frame sequences with V and J called. Part of the clones is missing from these tables; in studies checked, under half for an unresolved V gene and the rest for unknown reasons. The sample table shows some 1.5 million clones, and roughly 96% are seen once. Over 1% of the sample is in the top ten clones. Sequences were obtained from naive CD4+ T cells sorted from blood. The sample's cell subset or site label is to be understood as: CD45RA+ positively selected. The receptors here all came from a young man in good health.

The genes are TRBV6-6 and TRBJ2-7, with 13 bases that match TRBD2. With 7 bases clipped from V and 4 bases from J, the junction kept 4 bases outside the gene matches. This CDR3 contains 14 residues. Germline lookup yields CDR1 MNHNY and CDR2 SVGAGI (reference sequence). The CDR3 sequence is CASTVLAGGYEQYF. The DNA for the CDR3 is TGTGCCAGCACCGTACTAGCGGGAGGGTACGAGCAGTACTTC.

The chain employs TRBV5-1 and TRBJ2-3; D gene unclear. The CDR3 length is 14 residues. Trimming removed 1 base from V and 4 bases from J, with 10 bases in between. The germline gives CDR1 SGHRS, CDR2 YFSETQ. The CDR3 region has the DNA TGCGCCAGCAGCTTGTGGGCATTAGCAGATACGCAGTATTTT. It yields the protein CASSLWALADTQYF.

The V gene is TRBV7-9, the J gene TRBJ2-3; 8 bases line up with TRBD2. Germline assignment: CDR1 SEHNR and CDR2 FQNEAQ (reference sequence). CDR3 length equals 15 residues. V dropped 3 bases and J dropped 4; count of bases not matched to a gene: 6. CDR3 sequence: CASSFREGGADTQYF. The CDR3 DNA sequence: TGTGCCAGCAGCTTCCGGGAGGGCGGGGCAGATACGCAGTATTTT.

Concerning this clone: One end of the junction varies from germline; a read error may be responsible. This chain joins TRBV19 and TRBJ1-1; D may be TRBD1 (5 bases). CDR3 length equals 15 residues. Germline CDR1 reads LNHDA; CDR2 reads SQIVND (reference sequence). The CDR3 loop reads CASSILSGLGTAAFF. The CDR3 nucleotides are TGTGCCAGTAGTATTCTCTCAGGGCTAGGAACTGCAGCTTTCTTT.

Remarks on this clone: Other nucleotide sequences from this sample produce the same CDR3. CDR3 loop: CASSFPYTEAFF. The CDR3 DNA sequence: TGTGCCAGCAGCTTCCCCTACACTGAAGCTTTCTTT. The rearrangement links TRBV28 to TRBJ1-1; D ambiguous. The CDR3 covers 12 residues. V shed 6 bases and J shed 3 bases, with 8 bases lying between them. Germline lookup yields CDR1 MDHEN and CDR2 SYDVKM.

The genes are TRBV12-5 and TRBJ1-5; 7 bases match TRBD1. V shed 8 bases and J 3 bases; nucleotides not matched to a gene: 4. CDR3 length: 13 residues. Germline V gene sequence: CDR1 LGHNT, CDR2 FRNRAP. CDR3 sequence reads: CASSGQANQPQHF. CDR3 sequence (DNA): TGTGCTAGTTCCGGACAGGCCAATCAGCCCCAGCATTTT.

As for this clone: The sample carries other DNA sequences with the same CDR3. This sequence joins TRBV5-1 and TRBJ1-2; no clear D gene. CDR1 is SGHRS and CDR2 is YFSETQ in the germline V gene. The CDR3 spans 13 residues. Trimming shortened V by 1 base and J by 1 base, and 5 bases separated the two germline ends. Here the CDR3 reads CASSLRDNYGYTF. The CDR3 coding sequence is TGCGCCAGCAGCTTGCGGGATAACTATGGCTACACCTTC. Together with reference TRBV5-1 and TRBJ1-2, the CDR3 gives the full variable domain: KAGVTQTPRYLIKTRGQQVTLSCSPISGHRSVSWYQQTPGQGLQFLFEYFSETQRNKGNFPGRFSGRQFSNSRSEMNVSTLELGDSALYLCASSLRDNYGYTFGSGTRLTVV.

The chain carries TRBV7-2 and TRBJ2-1, with 8 nucleotides matching TRBD2. The germline V gene encodes CDR1 SGHTA and CDR2 FQGNSA. Losses at the gene ends were 7 bases for V and 7 bases for J; bases not matched to a gene: 15. The CDR3 contains 16 residues. The CDR3 spells CASNSAPSGQSNEQFF. The CDR3 DNA reads TGTGCCAGCAACAGTGCCCCTAGCGGGCAATCAAATGAGCAGTTCTTC.

This clone was recorded once. CDR3 sequence (DNA): TGTGCCAGCAGCTCCCCCGGGAGAAGCACCTACAATGAGCAGTTCTTC. This translates into CASSSPGRSTYNEQFF. The chain couples TRBV7-9 to TRBJ2-1; D perhaps matches TRBD2 (6 bases). V lost 4 bases to trimming and J lost 2 bases, with 15 bases between them. This CDR3 has 16 residues. Germline-derived CDR1 and CDR2 are SEHNR and FQNEAQ (reference sequence).

The CDR3, as DNA: TGTGCCAGCAGCGTAGCGGGACATAGCGATGAGCAGTTCTTC. Translating gives CASSVAGHSDEQFF. This chain uses TRBV9 with TRBJ2-1, with TRBD1 as a possible D gene (6 bases). The length of the CDR3 is 14 residues. Germline CDR1 reads SGDLS; CDR2 reads YYNGEE. The germline V and J ends were trimmed by 0 bases and 8 bases, with 12 bases remaining between them.

This chain connects TRBV7-9 to TRBJ2-7; 8 bases line up with TRBD1. This CDR3 has 14 amino acids. Losses at the gene ends were 10 bases for V and 0 bases for J; bases not matched to a gene: 8. Looked up from germline, CDR1 is SEHNR and CDR2 is FQNEAQ (reference sequence). The CDR3 loop is CAIGGTGSSYEQYF. In DNA, the CDR3 is TGTGCCATTGGAGGGACAGGTAGCTCCTACGAGCAGTACTTC.

This clone has a single count. This chain uses TRBV5-4 with TRBJ2-1, with 10 bases that match TRBD2. The V segment lost 2 bases and the J segment 3 bases; nucleotides outside the gene matches: 8. The CDR3 sequence is 17 residues long. The germline CDR1 and CDR2 sequences are SGHNT and YYREEE (reference sequence). CDR3 loop: CASSLGKAGGLYNEQFF. For the CDR3, the DNA is TGTGCCAGCAGCTTAGGAAAAGCGGGAGGGCTCTACAATGAGCAGTTCTTC.

The genes are TRBV2 and TRBJ2-3, with D unresolved. Between the trimmed V and J ends, which lost 5 bases and 10 bases, there was a span of 13 bases. Looked up from germline, CDR1 is SNHLY and CDR2 is FYNNEI. The CDR3 length is 12 residues. The CDR3: CASSYTWEAQYF. The CDR3 coding sequence is TGTGCCAGCAGTTACACTTGGGAAGCGCAGTATTTT.

The chain couples TRBV7-8 to TRBJ1-1; D is ambiguous. The CDR3 runs 13 residues. CDR1 is SGHVS, CDR2 FQNEAQ, per germline. V gave up 1 base and J gave up 5 bases, with 8 bases separating them. The CDR3 DNA reads as TGTGCCAGCAGCTTAGTTACGGAAACTGAAGCTTTCTTT. As protein: CASSLVTETEAFF. The whole variable domain, filled in from reference TRBV7-8 and TRBJ1-1, reads GAGVSQSPRYKVAKRGQDVALRCDPISGHVSLFWYQQALGQGPEFLTYFQNEAQLDKSGLPSDRFFAERPEGSVSTLKIQRTQQEDSAVYLCASSLVTETEAFFGQGTRLTVV.

The chain carries TRBV2 and TRBJ1-5; no reliable D call. Trimming stripped 6 bases from V and 7 bases from J, with 10 bases between. CDR1 is SNHLY, CDR2 FYNNEI, per germline. The CDR3 extends over 12 amino acids. For the CDR3, the DNA is TGTGCCAGCAGGGACCCTTCCCAGCCCCAGCATTTT. Amino acids: CASRDPSQPQHF.

This chain links TRBV5-1 with TRBJ1-4, with D possibly TRBD1 on 5 matching bases. Trimming removed 4 bases at V and 3 bases at J, with 13 bases between. The CDR3 sequence is 15 residues long. The germline V gene encodes CDR1 SGHRS and CDR2 YFSETQ. In DNA, the CDR3 is TGCGCCAGCAGCCGGGTGGGGCTTGCTAATGAAAAACTGTTTTTT. It encodes CASSRVGLANEKLFF.

The V and J genes are TRBV27 and TRBJ2-7, with D perhaps matching TRBD1 (6 bases). Germline CDR1 is MNHEY and CDR2 is SMNVEV (reference sequence). Trimming stripped 4 bases from V and 3 bases from J, with 19 bases between. The CDR3 totals 16 residues. The CDR3 DNA is TGTGCCAGCAGTTCGCCGGGACAAGGGAGAGGCTACGAGCAGTACTTC. This encodes CASSSPGQGRGYEQYF.